Presented here are 23 T cell receptor beta chains from one specimen sequenced in a study of T-cell reconstitution after alpha-beta-depleted transplantation in children. Preparation of the TCRbeta library used unique molecular identifiers. MiXCR, applied by TCRdb to the PCR reads, yields one record per CDR3 protein. In the table there are about 980,000 distinct CDR3 sequences, about 31% of which are singletons. The input for sequencing was PBMCs, mostly from graft donor cells, taken 360 days after TCRalphabeta/CD19-depleted stem cell transplant. Receptor source: a boy under three years old who had a stem cell transplant for SCID, so the T cells may come from the graft donor.

This clonotype showed up just a few times. The V and J genes are TRBV20-1 and TRBJ2-7, with D possibly being TRBD1 (6 bases). With 5 bases removed from V and 4 bases from J, the gap between germline ends came to 15 bases. The germline V gene has CDR1 DFQATT and CDR2 SNEGSKA (reference sequence). This CDR3 is 13 amino acids long. As DNA, the CDR3 is TGCAGTGCTTACAGGGATTCGGCATACGAGCAGTACTTC. This sequence encodes CSAYRDSAYEQYF.

This clonotype turned up a few times. V and J are TRBV5-1 and TRBJ1-1; maybe TRBD1 (6 bases). This CDR3 is 14 amino acids long. Looked up from germline, CDR1 is SGHRS and CDR2 is YFSETQ. Trimming took 0 bases from V and 6 from J, leaving 12 bases between them. CDR3 region: CASSLGRGISEAFF. As DNA, the CDR3 is TGCGCCAGCAGCTTGGGCAGGGGTATATCTGAAGCTTTCTTT.

This chain links TRBV20-1 with TRBJ1-3; maybe TRBD1 (5 bases). The CDR3 contains 15 residues. Trimming took 1 base from V and 5 from J, leaving 15 bases between them. The germline gives CDR1 DFQATT, CDR2 SNEGSKA (reference sequence). CDR3 region: CSARVRLGGRNTIYF. The CDR3 DNA follows: TGCAGTGCTAGAGTGCGCCTCGGGGGAAGAAACACCATATATTTT.

This rearrangement joins TRBV21-1 to TRBJ2-4; the DNA was not used to check the table's D call, TRBD2. TRBV21-1 is an annotated pseudogene. The length of the CDR3 is 15 residues. The CDR3 DNA is TGTGCGGGTCGGAAGCGGGGACTAGCCAAAAACATTCAGTACTTC. Translating gives CAGRKRGLAKNIQYF.

This clonotype has only a few counts. The CDR3 DNA sequence: TGTGCCAGCAGCGACGTGCAGACCATCGAAGCTTTCTTT. Translating it yields CASSDVQTIEAFF. J is TRBJ1-1 and V is TRBV7-9, with D uncertain. With 5 bases removed from V and 8 bases from J, the gap between germline ends came to 15 bases. Per germline, CDR1 SEHNR and CDR2 FQNEAQ (reference sequence). The CDR3 runs 13 residues.

The V call is TRBV12-3 or TRBV12-4, the J call TRBJ2-7; 12 bases align to TRBD1. This CDR3 region has 15 residues. V was pared by 5 bases and J by 6 bases, with 8 bases of the junction left unmatched. The CDR3 spells CASSLSGTGGGEQYF. The CDR3 nucleotides are TGTGCCAGCAGTCTCTCAGGGACAGGGGGCGGCGAGCAGTACTTC.

This clonotype has just a few counts. This chain uses TRBV6-5 with TRBJ2-7, with D maybe TRBD1 (7 bases). V shed 6 bases and J shed 6 bases, with 12 bases lying between them. CDR1 MNHEY and CDR2 SVGAGI come from the germline V gene. The CDR3 is 12 amino acids. The CDR3 DNA reads as TGTGCCAGCAGCTACAGGGGAGGCGAGCAGTACTTC. It is translated as CASSYRGGEQYF.

V is TRBV20-1 and J is TRBJ2-2; TRBD2 aligns across 15 bases. Germline trimming cut 0 bases from V and 2 bases from J; bases unmatched to any gene: 7. The length of the CDR3 is 19 residues. CDR1 DFQATT and CDR2 SNEGSKA come from the germline V gene (reference sequence). CDR3 bases: TGCAGTGCTAGAGATCGTCGGACTAGCGGGGGGGCAAACACCGGGGAGCTGTTTTTT. It encodes CSARDRRTSGGANTGELFF.

As concerns this clonotype: This may be a read error, as it is one base from a much larger clone. This rearrangement joins TRBV2 to TRBJ1-1, with 7 positions matching TRBD1. Per germline, CDR1 SNHLY and CDR2 FYNNEI. V lost 5 bases and J lost 4; bases outside the gene matches: 4. This CDR3 region has 13 residues. The CDR3 DNA sequence: TGTGCCAGCAGTCGGGACAGCGTCACTGAAGCTTTCTTT. Its translation is CASSRDSVTEAFF.

The J gene is TRBJ2-3, the V gene TRBV20-1; 11 nucleotides line up with TRBD2. This CDR3 contains 18 residues. V lost 1 base and J lost 3; bases outside the gene matches: 12. Germline CDR1 is DFQATT and CDR2 is SNEGSKA (reference sequence). CDR3 nucleotide sequence: TGCAGTGCTAGAGTCGTGGCTAGCGGGGGGAGGAGTACAGATACGCAGTATTTT. It translates to CSARVVASGGRSTDTQYF.

Turning to this clonotype: The junction departs from germline at one end; a sequencing error may be responsible. Here the CDR3 DNA reads TGTGTCAGCAGCTTAGGCCGTGTCCGGGACAGCACAGATACGCAGTATTTT. Amino acid sequence: CVSSLGRVRDSTDTQYF. J is TRBJ2-3 and V is TRBV7-9; D possibly uses TRBD1 or TRBD2 (5 bases each). The CDR3 runs to 17 residues. The germline gives CDR1 SEHNR, CDR2 FQNEAQ (reference sequence).

In this sample, this clonotype turned up a few times. V is TRBV20-1 and J is TRBJ2-3; D not certain. Germline V lookup: CDR1 DFQATT, CDR2 SNEGSKA (reference sequence). The CDR3 has 12 amino acids. V lost 6 bases, J lost 1 base, and 8 bases lay in between. The DNA of the CDR3 is TGCAGTGCCAAAGACGGCACAGATACGCAGTATTTT. Protein sequence: CSAKDGTDTQYF.

The V call is TRBV29-1, the J call TRBJ2-2, with 10 bases identical to TRBD1. Germline lookup yields CDR1 SQVTM and CDR2 ANQGSEA. The V segment lost 1 base and the J segment 5 bases; nucleotides outside the gene matches: 4. This CDR3 has 15 amino acids. The CDR3 region is CSVEGQGAGTGELFF. CDR3 coding DNA: TGCAGCGTTGAAGGACAGGGGGCAGGGACCGGGGAGCTGTTTTTT.

V is TRBV16 and J is TRBJ1-5; D remains ambiguous. Trimming pared 0 bases from V and 7 bases from J, leaving 10 bases between. Looked up from germline, CDR1 is KGHSY and CDR2 is FQNENV. The CDR3 has 14 amino acids. The CDR3 DNA follows: TGTGCCAGCAGCCAATCCCCGGTCGGGCAGCCCCAGCATTTT. Translation gives CASSQSPVGQPQHF.

As regards this clonotype: Compared with germline, one end of the junction differs, possibly owing to a read error. CDR3: CALRDNPF. The DNA for the CDR3 is TGTGCCCTCCGGGACAACCCTTTC. This chain connects TRBV27 to TRBJ2-7, with TRBD1 as a possible D gene (6 bases). This CDR3 has 8 amino acids. CDR1 MNHEY and CDR2 SMNVEV come from the germline V gene (reference sequence).

The chain couples TRBV20-1 to TRBJ1-6; D not certain. V lost 1 base and J lost 3, with 10 bases in between. The CDR3 consists of 15 residues. CDR1 DFQATT and CDR2 SNEGSKA come from the germline V gene (reference sequence). The CDR3, as DNA: TGCAGTGCTAGAGTTGCAGCTCTCTATAATTCACCCCTCCACTTT. It translates to CSARVAALYNSPLHF.

This chain connects TRBV11-2 to TRBJ2-1; D tentatively reads TRBD1 or TRBD2 (6 bases each). Germline V CDR1 and CDR2: SGHAT, FQNNGV. This CDR3 is built from 14 residues. Trimming stripped 4 bases from V and 12 bases from J, with 19 bases between. The CDR3 sequence: CASSSFGGTNRQFF. CDR3 bases: TGTGCCAGCAGCTCCTTTGGGGGGACAAATAGGCAGTTCTTC.

The chain recombines TRBV13 with TRBJ2-7; D might be TRBD1 or TRBD2, each matching 5 bases. The germline gives CDR1 PRHDT, CDR2 FYEKMQ (reference sequence). The CDR3 loop spans 17 amino acids. V lost 3 bases and J lost 4, with 22 bases in between. The CDR3 coding sequence is TGTGCCAGCAGCTTCCGCCCAATTGCCCGGGACGGATACGAGCAGTACTTC. Amino acid sequence: CASSFRPIARDGYEQYF.

This chain connects TRBV4-2 to TRBJ2-1; 7 positions agree with TRBD2. The germline gives CDR1 LGHNA, CDR2 YNFKEQ. J gave up 3 bases and V 1 base, and 3 bases lay outside the gene matches. The CDR3 covers 15 residues. This chain's CDR3 is CASSQGERGYNEQFF. The CDR3 DNA reads as TGTGCCAGCAGCCAAGGGGAGCGGGGCTACAATGAGCAGTTCTTC.

This rearrangement joins TRBV7-9 to TRBJ2-7; D is undetermined. Germline CDR1 SEHNR, CDR2 FQNEAQ (reference sequence). Trimming pared 5 bases from V and 3 bases from J, leaving 8 bases between. This CDR3 comprises 12 residues. CDR3 protein: CASSEILYEQYF. As DNA, the CDR3 is TGTGCCAGCAGCGAGATCCTCTACGAGCAGTACTTC.

The chain employs TRBV7-3 and TRBJ2-3; 10 bases line up with TRBD2. Per germline, CDR1 SGHTA and CDR2 FQGTGA. This CDR3 region has 15 residues. V lost 4 bases to trimming and J lost 3 bases; unmatched junction nucleotides: 4. The CDR3 spells CASSSGLAATDTQYF. Written as DNA, the CDR3 is TGTGCCAGCAGCTCCGGACTAGCGGCAACAGATACGCAGTATTTT.

CDR3 sequence: CASSPNCSDYGYTF. In DNA form, the CDR3 reads TGTGCCAGCAGCCCGAATTGTAGCGACTATGGCTACACCTTC. This chain links TRBV7-7 with TRBJ1-2; D unresolved. Deletions cut 5 bases from V and 3 bases from J, with 13 bases between. CDR1 is SSHAT, CDR2 FNYEAQ, per germline (reference sequence). This CDR3 comprises 14 residues.

The chain is built from TRBV7-3 and TRBJ2-3; the D gene is possibly TRBD2 (6 bases). Germline V gene data show CDR1 as SGHTA and CDR2 as FQGTGA. Trimming removed 3 bases at V and 0 bases at J, with 13 bases between. The CDR3 has 16 residues. In nucleotides, the CDR3 is TGTGCCAGCAGCTTTCAAGCGGGCTTTAGCACAGATACGCAGTATTTT. Translation gives CASSFQAGFSTDTQYF.